The T cell receptor beta chain described here comes from a study of cytomegalovirus exposure and HLA in healthy donors (TCRdb year 2017). As for the study more broadly: According to a later analysis, the roughly 130 validation repertoires were produced on the same platform as the approximately 620 repertoires of the first cohort. To predict cytomegalovirus infection status, the study brought together high-throughput TCR immunosequencing, statistical association of individual TCRs with disease status, and machine learning. A separate validation cohort of 90 to 150 different subjects was used in addition to the approximately 610-subject first cohort. The study aimed to test whether signatures of past pathogen exposure could be identified by cataloging public T cell receptors.

This clone was observed once. Its cognate antigen has yet to be identified. No base-level quality is on record; no much larger clone is a single base apart. The CDR3 sequence holds 13 residues, the cysteine and phenylalanine included. Here the CDR3 DNA is all that survives: 39 bases in frame from base 1. The germline V gene yields SGHVS for CDR1 and FQNEAQ for CDR2. The germline ends are 11 bases apart after V is trimmed by 5 bases and J by 3 bases. Preparation of the library involved the immunoSEQ multiplex PCR assay. Per the source publication's procedure: A statistical classification framework was developed to diagnose cytomegalovirus status using the catalog of TCR beta chain sequences. The source is immuneACCESS, and TCRdb retained only in-frame sequences with V and J called. Part of the clones is not carried over; for the studies checked, unresolved V genes explain less than half of this, and the remainder is unexplained. The D gene and trimming were derived from the DNA, and the V and J assignments and clone size from that table. This sample has around 300,000 clones in its table, and about 86% of those were observed once. The ten largest clones capture 1% of the sample.

Donors formed part of the validation cohort, which comprised over a hundred subjects and was distinct from the first cohort of 666 subjects. Results the study describes overall, beyond this receptor: In vitro tests confirmed that a few of the cytomegalovirus-associated TCR beta chains recognize cytomegalovirus antigens. The study listed 164 TCR beta chains as associated with cytomegalovirus. Most TCR sequences were seen in very few donors, while some public TCRs were found in many individuals. It was suggested by the authors that the approach could potentially be generalized to other disease states and immunological phenotypes. Of the cluster scores, roughly 95% were above 0 in a later analysis, which found that TCRs clustered in the first cohort also tended to co-occur in the 130 or so validation repertoires. Cytomegalovirus status was reported to be diagnosed by the classifier with high specificity and sensitivity in both the original and validation cohorts. A later analysis lacked HLA typing for the validation cohort, so it scored co-occurrence in that cohort across all 110 or so repertoires.

This sequence originates from a woman aged 18-35 years in good health and CMV-seronegative. The receptor chain draws on TRBV7-8 and TRBJ2-7; TRBD2 is a possible D gene, resting on 6 matching bases. The sequenced sample consisted of PBMCs. Read as DNA, the sequence is TGTGCCAGCAGCCGGGACTTTGACTACGAGCAGTACTTC. The translation is CASSRDFDYEQYF.